The 9 T cell receptor beta chains reported below all come from one sample, sequenced in a study of CD8 T cells in Susac syndrome. The RNA input was about 0.5 to 1 ug, and it was reverse transcribed with random hexamers. TCRdb redid the calling of the immunoSEQ multiplex PCR reads with MiXCR, one entry per CDR3 protein. The table shows about 190,000 distinct CDR3 sequences, with roughly 95% occurring only once. Sequenced input: CD4+ T cells from PBMCs. These receptors all come from a human donor with Susac syndrome.

The J gene is TRBJ2-3, the V gene TRBV6-1, with 9 bases that match TRBD2. The CDR3 covers 17 residues. Germline V gene sequence: CDR1 MNHNS, CDR2 SASEGT. V shed 7 bases, J shed 1 base, and the junction held 12 bases outside the gene matches. Here the CDR3 reads CASNPRASGAGTDTQYF. CDR3 sequence (DNA): TGTGCCAGCAACCCCAGGGCTAGCGGGGCTGGCACAGATACGCAGTATTTT.

This clonotype appeared once. The junction and the germline gene differ at one end; a read error may be behind it. CDR3 nucleotides: TGTACGGTCAGTCAAGAGACCCAGTACTTC. This sequence encodes CTVSQETQYF. The V call is TRBV20-1, the J call TRBJ2-5; D gene unclear. This CDR3 is built from 10 residues. Germline V gene data show CDR1 as DFQATT and CDR2 as SNEGSKA (reference sequence).

The gene calls are TRBV19 and TRBJ1-2; 7 bases are shared with TRBD1. The trim removed 9 bases at V and 6 bases at J, leaving 7 bases unmatched. The CDR3 spans 12 residues. Germline V CDR1 and CDR2: LNHDA, SQIVND (reference sequence). Here the CDR3 DNA reads TGTGCCAGCGACGACAGGGTGAATGGCTACACCTTC. Translating it yields CASDDRVNGYTF.

The rearrangement uses TRBV15 and TRBJ1-5, with no clear D. CDR1 and CDR2 from the germline V gene are LNHNV and YYDKDF (reference sequence). With 0 bases removed from V and 3 bases from J, the gap between germline ends came to 6 bases. This CDR3 is 14 amino acids long. The CDR3 here is CATSRDWTNQPQHF. CDR3 in DNA: TGTGCCACCAGCAGAGACTGGACCAATCAGCCCCAGCATTTT.

The V and J genes are TRBV3-1 and TRBJ2-7, with 12 bases identical to TRBD1. CDR1 is LGHDT, CDR2 YNNKEL, per germline (reference sequence). This CDR3 has 15 amino acids. Trimming took 4 bases from V and 3 from J; bases not matched to a gene: 4. CDR3 sequence: CASSPRDRGLYEQYF. The CDR3, as DNA: TGTGCCAGCAGCCCCAGGGACAGGGGGCTCTACGAGCAGTACTTC.

The chain is built from TRBV15 and TRBJ2-7; D is unresolved. The germline CDR1 and CDR2 sequences are LNHNV and YYDKDF (reference sequence). The CDR3 is 15 amino acids. Trimming pared 3 bases from V and 1 base from J, leaving 13 bases between. This CDR3 is CATSRTGVESYEQYF. Here the CDR3 DNA reads TGTGCCACCAGCAGGACCGGCGTGGAATCCTACGAGCAGTACTTC.

The rearrangement links TRBV6-4 to TRBJ1-2; no clear D. The V gene lost 4 bases and the J gene lost 9 bases, with 15 bases spanning the gap. CDR1 and CDR2 (germline): MRHNA, SNTAGT. The CDR3 extends over 13 amino acids. DNA for the CDR3: TGTGCCAGCAGTGTGACCCCATCTGGAAGCTACACCTTC. Translating gives CASSVTPSGSYTF.

The chain is built from TRBV4-1 and TRBJ1-2; no clear D. Trimming pared 8 bases from V and 0 bases from J, leaving 16 bases between. Germline CDR1 reads MGHRA; CDR2 reads YSYEKL. The length of the CDR3 is 15 residues. The CDR3 spells CASGWGDRANYGYTF. The CDR3 coding sequence is TGCGCCAGCGGGTGGGGAGACCGAGCTAACTATGGCTACACCTTC.

For the CDR3, the DNA is TGTGCCACCGCCCGGGACAGCAATCAGCCCCAGCATTTT. This codes for CATARDSNQPQHF. V is TRBV10-3 and J is TRBJ1-5, with D possibly being TRBD1 (5 bases). The CDR3 is 13 amino acids. The V gene lost 10 bases and the J gene lost 1 base, with 11 bases spanning the gap. CDR1 and CDR2 (germline): ENHRY, SYGVKD.